The 9 T cell receptor beta chains below were found in one sample sequenced in a study of T cells in Graves' hyperthyroidism and ophthalmopathy. TCR beta CDR3 regions were amplified from RNA transcripts. TCR CDR3 regions were first amplified by RT-PCR with HTBI primers. One entry per CDR3 protein, called by TCRdb with MiXCR from the multiplex PCR reads. Among 500,000 or so distinct CDR3 sequences, 17% were seen once, and the ten largest hold 17%. The sample comprised blood. These receptor sequences come from a woman between 18 and 29 years old with Graves' ophthalmopathy.

The chain has TRBV7-9 and TRBJ1-2, with D possibly being TRBD1 (6 bases). Germline V lookup: CDR1 SEHNR, CDR2 FQNEAQ (reference sequence). Trimming pared 2 bases from V and 1 base from J, leaving 14 bases between. The CDR3 totals 16 residues. The CDR3 loop reads CASSLYAARGNYGYTF. DNA of the CDR3: TGTGCCAGCAGCTTATATGCAGCCAGGGGTAACTATGGCTACACCTTC. The full variable domain, with the rest looked up from reference TRBV7-9 and TRBJ1-2, is DTGVSQNPRHKITKRGQNVTFRCDPISEHNRLYWYRQTLGQGPEFLTYFQNEAQLEKSRLLSDRFSAERPKGSFSTLEIQRTEQGDSAMYLCASSLYAARGNYGYTFGSGTRLTVV.

V and J are TRBV29-1 and TRBJ2-7; 8 positions agree with TRBD1. Trimming cost V 7 bases and J 5 bases; bases outside gene matches: 7. The CDR3 has 12 residues. Looked up from germline, CDR1 is SQVTM and CDR2 is ANQGSEA. The CDR3 DNA follows: TGCAGCGGCCGACAGGGGCAGCACGAGCAGTACTTC. Translated: CSGRQGQHEQYF.

The chain's CDR3 is CAIRGTYRDTYEQYF. CDR3 nucleotide sequence: TGTGCCATCAGAGGAACCTACAGGGATACCTACGAGCAGTACTTC. The chain is built from TRBV10-3 and TRBJ2-7; possible D gene TRBD1, 6 bases. V was cut by 6 bases and J by 2 bases, with 17 bases left in between. This CDR3 comprises 15 residues. Germline values: CDR1 ENHRY, CDR2 SYGVKD.

The chain recombines TRBV20-1 with TRBJ2-5; D may be TRBD2 (5 bases). CDR3 length equals 12 residues. V was pared by 4 bases and J by 5 bases, with 11 bases between. CDR1 is DFQATT, CDR2 SNEGSKA, per germline (reference sequence). CDR3 residues: CSAKDLGETQYF. DNA of the CDR3: TGCAGTGCTAAGGACTTAGGCGAGACCCAGTACTTC.

This clonotype showed up just a few times. The chain has TRBV6-6 and TRBJ2-2; no reliable D call. The CDR3 runs 16 residues. Germline CDR1 is MNHNY and CDR2 is SVGAGI (reference sequence). Trimming removed 2 bases from V and 2 bases from J, with 12 bases in between. The CDR3 region has the DNA TGTGCCAGCAGTTACGAGCAGGCGATAAACACCGGGGAGCTGTTTTTT. Translated: CASSYEQAINTGELFF.

This rearrangement joins TRBV6-2 or TRBV6-3 to TRBJ2-3; 15 nucleotides agree with TRBD2. The CDR3 is 16 residues long. Germline CDR1 MNHEY, CDR2 SVGEGT. V gave up 6 bases and J gave up 7 bases; unmatched junction bases: 8. The chain's CDR3 is CASSSGLAGGQNTQYF. The CDR3 region has the DNA TGTGCCAGCAGCTCCGGACTAGCGGGAGGGCAAAATACGCAGTATTTT.

On this clonotype itself: A clone one base away is much larger, so this may be a read error. The chain joins TRBV12-3 or TRBV12-4 to TRBJ1-6; the D gene is possibly TRBD1 (6 bases). This CDR3 is built from 14 residues. V lost 4 bases to trimming and J lost 7 bases, with 11 bases between them. The CDR3 DNA reads TGTGCCAGCAGTTCTACAGGGCGGAATTCACCCCTCCACTTT. Encoded protein: CASSSTGRNSPLHF.

This clonotype was counted a few times. The chain carries TRBV7-9 and TRBJ2-2, with 7 bases that match TRBD1. The V segment lost 4 bases and the J segment 0 bases; nucleotides outside the gene matches: 5. Germline CDR1 reads SEHNR; CDR2 reads FQNEAQ (reference sequence). The CDR3 has 16 amino acids. The CDR3 coding sequence is TGTGCCAGCAGCTCGTACAGGGGAACGAACACCGGGGAGCTGTTTTTT. Translated, it gives CASSSYRGTNTGELFF.

This clonotype was observed at least ten times. The chain couples TRBV12-3 or TRBV12-4 to TRBJ1-5; TRBD1 matches 7 bases. This CDR3 comprises 15 residues. The V segment lost 2 bases and the J segment 4 bases; nucleotides outside the gene matches: 5. CDR3 protein: CASSLSLGQNQPQHF. DNA of the CDR3: TGTGCCAGCAGTTTATCTTTGGGACAGAATCAGCCCCAGCATTTT.